What follows are 13 T cell receptor beta chains derived from one specimen sequenced in a study of control samples from healthy donors and cancer patients. Sequencing was performed with immunoSEQ multiplex PCR; in TCRdb, only in-frame clones are kept and a portion is missing. The sample contains roughly 100,000 clones, 91% of which appear only once. The specimen was blood. These receptor sequences come from a woman aged 30 to 39 in good health.

V and J are TRBV6-1 and TRBJ2-5; D not certain. Trimming removed 10 bases from V and 5 bases from J, with 11 bases in between. The CDR3 length is 11 residues. The germline V gene has CDR1 MNHNS and CDR2 SASEGT. DNA for the CDR3: TGTGCCACCGCTTACGGGGAGACCCAGTACTTC. This sequence encodes CATAYGETQYF.

This clone was seen just once. CDR3 protein: CASSEQARETQYF. In DNA form, the CDR3 reads TGTGCCAGCAGTGAACAGGCGCGGGAGACCCAGTACTTC. The rearrangement links TRBV6-1 to TRBJ2-5; D call uncertain. Per the germline V gene, CDR1 is MNHNS and CDR2 is SASEGT. CDR3 length equals 13 residues. V was trimmed by 2 bases and J by 5 bases, leaving 9 bases between them.

The chain is built from TRBV6-5 and TRBJ1-3; 7 bases agree with TRBD1. Germline lookup yields CDR1 MNHEY and CDR2 SVGAGI. J lost 0 bases, V lost 8 bases, and 7 bases had no gene match. This CDR3 contains 15 residues. This CDR3 reads CASWGRDSSGNTIYF. In DNA, the CDR3 is TGTGCCAGCTGGGGACGGGACAGCTCTGGAAACACCATATATTTT.

The rearrangement joins TRBV5-8 to TRBJ1-2, with TRBD1 identical over 8 bases. Germline trimming cut 1 base from V and 4 bases from J; bases unmatched to any gene: 3. CDR1 is SGHTS, CDR2 YDEGEE, per germline. The CDR3 loop spans 14 amino acids. The CDR3 DNA sequence: TGTGCCAGCAGCTTGTATGACAGGGGCTATGGCTACACCTTC. Translating gives CASSLYDRGYGYTF.

In this sample, this clone turned up once. The rearrangement uses TRBV20-1 and TRBJ1-2; D is uncertain. Trimming took 3 bases from V and 4 from J, leaving 12 bases between them. The germline V gene encodes CDR1 DFQATT and CDR2 SNEGSKA (reference sequence). The CDR3 sequence is 13 residues long. CDR3: CSASTSLSYGYTF. In DNA form, the CDR3 reads TGCAGTGCTAGTACCTCCTTGAGCTATGGCTACACCTTC.

V is TRBV27 and J is TRBJ2-1; unclear D gene. The CDR3 has 13 amino acids. Trimming removed 2 bases from V and 4 bases from J, with 6 bases in between. Germline CDR1 and CDR2: MNHEY and SMNVEV (reference sequence). CDR3 region: CASSLNPYNEQFF. The CDR3 DNA reads TGTGCCAGCAGTTTAAACCCGTACAATGAGCAGTTCTTC.

This chain joins TRBV2 and TRBJ2-1, with TRBD1 identical over 10 bases. With V trimmed by 8 bases and J by 4 bases, 8 bases remained unmatched. Germline V gives CDR1 SNHLY, CDR2 FYNNEI. CDR3 size: 15 residues. This CDR3 is CASQSGGQGYNEQFF. In nucleotides, the CDR3 is TGTGCCAGCCAATCGGGGGGACAGGGGTACAATGAGCAGTTCTTC.

This clone was counted once. The J gene is TRBJ1-2, the V gene TRBV24-1, with D possibly matching TRBD1 (6 bases). Trimming shortened V by 5 bases and J by 8 bases, and 20 bases separated the two germline ends. The CDR3 runs to 15 residues. Germline V gene data show CDR1 as KGHDR and CDR2 as SFDVKD. CDR3 residues: CATSAGGRPFEGYTF. The CDR3 DNA reads TGTGCCACCAGTGCCGGGGGCAGGCCCTTCGAGGGCTACACCTTC.

This clone was seen a single time. The J gene is TRBJ1-1, the V gene TRBV6-5; D uncertain. The CDR3 covers 14 residues. CDR1 is MNHEY and CDR2 is SVGAGI in the germline V gene. Trimming took 5 bases from V and 0 from J, leaving 10 bases between them. The CDR3 sequence is CASSIGELNTEAFF. The CDR3 nucleotides read TGTGCCAGCAGTATCGGGGAATTGAACACTGAAGCTTTCTTT.

This clone was picked up one time. The V call is TRBV6-6, the J call TRBJ2-2; TRBD1 is a possible D gene (6 bases). V shed 9 bases and J shed 2 bases, with 16 bases lying between them. Per germline, CDR1 MNHNY and CDR2 SVGAGI (reference sequence). The CDR3 is made up of 15 amino acids. CDR3 in amino acids: CASKGGLRNTGELFF. The CDR3 DNA follows: TGTGCCAGTAAAGGGGGTCTACGAAACACCGGGGAGCTGTTTTTT.

The V call is TRBV13, the J call TRBJ1-3; D is uncertain. The CDR3 consists of 15 residues. Germline V gene sequence: CDR1 PRHDT, CDR2 FYEKMQ (reference sequence). Trimming took 1 base from V and 4 from J, leaving 11 bases between them. CDR3 sequence (DNA): TGTGCCAGCAGCTTAGCCCTGATAGAGGGAAACACCATATATTTT. Protein: CASSLALIEGNTIYF.

This chain uses TRBV12-3 or TRBV12-4 with TRBJ2-3; TRBD1 aligns across 7 bases. The CDR3 loop spans 13 amino acids. The V and J ends lost 5 bases and 4 bases, in that order; junction bases with no gene match: 3. The CDR3 region has the DNA TGTGCCAGCAGTCGACAGGGCCCAGATACGCAGTATTTT. The encoded protein is CASSRQGPDTQYF.

The V gene is TRBV3-1 (or the pseudogene TRBV3-2), the J gene TRBJ1-6; 10 nucleotides line up with TRBD1. Looked up from germline, CDR1 is LGHDT and CDR2 is YNNKEL (reference sequence). This CDR3 is 14 amino acids long. With 7 bases clipped from V and 10 bases from J, the junction kept 7 bases outside the gene matches. This CDR3 is CASTRQGAGSPLHF. The DNA of the CDR3 is TGTGCCAGCACCAGACAGGGGGCCGGATCACCCCTCCACTTT.